The source of this T cell receptor (beta chain) is a study of Graves' ophthalmopathy and Graves' hyperthyroidism. This clonotype appeared many times. Amplifying from RNA transcripts, the study obtained TCR beta CDR3 regions. Amplification began with first-round RT-PCR using HTBI primers, then second-round multiplex PCR was performed. TCRdb itself ran the multiplex PCR reads through MiXCR, one entry per CDR3 protein. The data hold around 1.1 million distinct CDR3 sequences, with 35% to 45% observed a single time. Hyperthyroidism was new, under 2 months, in patients aged 18 to 65. Uncontrolled infections, other autoimmune diseases, pregnancy or lactation barred patients from enrollment. Germline V gene sequence: CDR1 LNHDA, CDR2 SQIVND (reference sequence). The V gene end was trimmed by 2 bases and the J gene end by 5 bases; junction bases not matched to a gene: 9. This CDR3 has 16 residues.

V is TRBV19 and J is TRBJ1-5; 7 bases align to TRBD1. The TCR originated in an adult man with Graves' hyperthyroidism. The material sequenced was peripheral blood or thyroid tissue (not recorded which). This chain's CDR3 is CASSIWRGRDDQPQHF. The CDR3 bases are TGTGCCAGTAGTATATGGAGGGGGCGAGACGATCAGCCCCAGCATTTT.